The present T cell receptor beta chain was sequenced within a study of T cell responses to AZD1222 COVID-19 vaccine. Study-wide results and caveats: Among AZD1222 vaccinees, only 5 to 7 were seropositive at baseline. White British people made up most donors, females outnumbered males, and clonal diversity was possibly underestimated.

CDR1 and CDR2 from the germline V gene are MNHEY and SVGAGI. The CDR3 runs 16 residues. With 3 bases removed from V and 4 bases from J, the gap between germline ends came to 18 bases. Concerning this clone: Its cognate antigen is unknown.

Here immunoSEQ multiplex PCR was the method, and the copy in TCRdb shows in-frame clones only, minus some. The sample has roughly 120,000 clones; roughly 90% are singletons. This TCR was sampled from an adult in good health. The chain joins TRBV6-5 to TRBJ1-2; TRBD1 might be the D (6 bases). Sequenced material: peripheral blood, taken on day 0 of AZD1222 vaccination. The CDR3 DNA reads TGTGCCAGCAGTTATATAAAGCTCGGGGGGCTCTATGGCTACACCTTC. Residues: CASSYIKLGGLYGYTF.